Following are 5 T cell receptor beta chains from one sample sequenced in a study of PD-L1 blockade in urothelial cancer. The time point was: pretreatment peripheral blood. Only in-frame clones appear in the TCRdb table, and some are missing; sequencing was by immunoSEQ multiplex PCR. This sample yields about 79,000 clones, of which around four fifths are seen a single time; under 8.5% belongs to the top ten. Sequences were derived from PBMCs, sampled around atezolizumab (anti-PD-L1) treatment. The receptors were sampled from a man aged 40-49 years with urothelial cancer.

The chain has TRBV18 and TRBJ1-2; unclear D gene. The germline CDR1 and CDR2 sequences are KGHSH and LQKENI. This CDR3 contains 17 residues. V lost 1 base to trimming and J lost 5 bases, with 20 bases between them. The CDR3 bases are TGTGCCAGCTCACCACGACTCCAGACGGATCGCCTTTATGGCTACACCTTC. It yields the protein CASSPRLQTDRLYGYTF.

This chain uses TRBV6-6 with TRBJ2-5; 8 bases agree with TRBD2. V lost 10 bases to trimming and J lost 4 bases; unmatched junction nucleotides: 17. The CDR3 covers 16 residues. Germline V CDR1 and CDR2: MNHNY, SVGAGI (reference sequence). CDR3 in amino acids: CATGGMLGTRVETQYF. CDR3 in DNA: TGTGCCACCGGGGGGATGCTTGGGACTAGAGTAGAGACCCAGTACTTC.

The chain recombines TRBV5-8 with TRBJ2-5, with 7 bases identical to TRBD2. V lost 5 bases, J lost 2 bases, and 6 bases stayed unmatched. Germline V gene data show CDR1 as SGHTS and CDR2 as YDEGEE. The CDR3 has 14 residues. The CDR3 region has the DNA TGTGCCAGCAGACAAGGACTAGGGCAAGAGACCCAGTACTTC. Its protein is CASRQGLGQETQYF.

V is TRBV18 and J is TRBJ2-5; D may be TRBD2 (6 bases). CDR3 size: 17 residues. V lost 4 bases and J lost 2, with 20 bases in between. From germline, CDR1 is KGHSH and CDR2 LQKENI. The CDR3 sequence is CASSLIPGTSLQETQYF. The CDR3 DNA reads TGTGCCAGCTCACTCATCCCCGGGACTTCCTTGCAAGAGACCCAGTACTTC.

The rearrangement uses TRBV30 and TRBJ1-1, with a weak D call TRBD1 (6 bases). V was cut by 5 bases and J by 12 bases, with 19 bases left in between. This CDR3 contains 12 residues. Germline V gene sequence: CDR1 GTSNPN, CDR2 SVGIG (reference sequence). This CDR3 is CAWLPLRGNPFF. The CDR3 DNA follows: TGTGCCTGGCTCCCGCTGAGGGGGAATCCTTTCTTT.